A single sample gave rise to the 15 T cell receptor beta chains below, sequenced in a study of T cell responses to AZD1222 COVID-19 vaccine. Generated by immunoSEQ multiplex PCR, the TCRdb table keeps only in-frame clones and is missing some. The sample carries under 95,000 clones, 89% recorded once. The sequencing here drew on peripheral blood, taken on day 0 of AZD1222 vaccination. The receptors originated from an adult in good health.

The chain recombines TRBV5-6 with TRBJ1-2, with D possibly being TRBD1 (5 bases). Trimming left V 4 bases short and J 13 bases short, with 20 bases between. The germline V gene encodes CDR1 SGHDT and CDR2 YYEEEE. This CDR3 region has 13 residues. CDR3 bases: TGTGCCAGCAGCACGAACCCGGGGGGACCAGGCACCTTC. As protein: CASSTNPGGPGTF.

This clone has a single count. The chain uses TRBV4-1 and TRBJ1-5, with a tentative D call TRBD1 (5 bases). V lost 0 bases and J 6 bases, leaving 18 bases between the germline ends. The CDR3 has 17 residues. Germline assignment: CDR1 MGHRA and CDR2 YSYEKL. CDR3 in DNA: TGCGCCAGCAGCCAAGATTTTTCCAGGGTAAGAGTTCAGCCCCAGCATTTT. Translation: CASSQDFSRVRVQPQHF.

V gene TRBV11-2 combines with J gene TRBJ2-7, with 7 positions matching TRBD1. V gave up 0 bases and J gave up 1 base; unmatched junction bases: 6. CDR1 is SGHAT and CDR2 is FQNNGV in the germline V gene. The CDR3 sequence is 16 residues long. Written as DNA, the CDR3 is TGTGCCAGCAGCTTAGAAGGGACAGATAAGTCCTACGAGCAGTACTTC. Its translation: CASSLEGTDKSYEQYF.

This chain joins TRBV30 and TRBJ2-1, with D maybe TRBD2 (5 bases). Trimming removed 3 bases from V and 5 bases from J, with 11 bases in between. Germline loops: CDR1 GTSNPN, CDR2 SVGIG (reference sequence). The CDR3 totals 13 residues. The CDR3 spells CAWRRTGDNEQFF. The CDR3 nucleotides read TGTGCCTGGAGGCGGACTGGCGACAATGAGCAGTTCTTC.

The rearrangement links TRBV7-9 to TRBJ2-7; D is unclear. V was pared by 1 base and J by 4 bases, with 8 bases between. CDR3 length: 13 amino acids. CDR1 and CDR2 from the germline V gene are SEHNR and FQNEAQ (reference sequence). This chain's CDR3 is CASSLVGIYEQYF. In nucleotides, the CDR3 is TGTGCCAGCAGCTTAGTAGGGATTTACGAGCAGTACTTC.

This clone has only one observation. V gene TRBV15 combines with J gene TRBJ2-7; D not certain. Trimming cost V 3 bases and J 3 bases, with 9 bases left between them. CDR1 and CDR2 from the germline V gene are LNHNV and YYDKDF (reference sequence). This CDR3 is built from 13 residues. This CDR3 reads CATSRDVGYEQYF. For the CDR3, the DNA is TGTGCCACCAGCAGGGACGTCGGCTACGAGCAGTACTTC.

The chain is built from TRBV25-1 and TRBJ2-5; 7 bases line up with TRBD1. Unmatched junction bases numbered 8, after V lost 5 bases and J lost 2 bases. The length of the CDR3 is 15 residues. The germline CDR1 and CDR2 sequences are MGHDK and SYGVNS. This CDR3 is CASSPLQGPQETQYF. Written as DNA, the CDR3 is TGTGCCAGCAGTCCGTTACAGGGGCCTCAAGAGACCCAGTACTTC. The full variable domain, in which reference TRBV25-1 and TRBJ2-5 provide the parts outside the CDR3, is EADIYQTPRYLVIGTGKKITLECSQTMGHDKMYWYQQDPGMELHLIHYSYGVNSTEKGDLSSESTVSRIRTEHFPLTLESARPSHTSQYLCASSPLQGPQETQYFGPGTRLLVL.

The V and J genes are TRBV5-4 and TRBJ2-3, with 9 bases that match TRBD2. The germline V gene encodes CDR1 SGHNT and CDR2 YYREEE (reference sequence). J was trimmed by 4 bases and V by 4 bases; bases with no gene match: 22. The CDR3 loop spans 20 amino acids. The CDR3 here is CASSPHGKVAGAKGSDTQYF. The CDR3 nucleotides read TGTGCCAGCAGCCCGCACGGGAAAGTAGCGGGAGCGAAAGGTTCAGATACGCAGTATTTT.

The V and J genes are TRBV3-1 (or the pseudogene TRBV3-2) and TRBJ1-1, with 9 positions matching TRBD1. CDR3 length: 14 residues. Germline CDR1 is LGHDT and CDR2 is YNNKEL (reference sequence). The ends lost 3 bases at V and 5 bases at J; junction bases unmatched: 4. The CDR3 reads CASSQTGGGTEAFF. The CDR3, as DNA: TGTGCCAGCAGCCAGACAGGGGGAGGGACTGAAGCTTTCTTT.

This chain connects TRBV6-5 to TRBJ1-5; no definite D call. The V and J ends lost 0 bases and 9 bases respectively, with 15 bases between them. Germline CDR1 is MNHEY and CDR2 is SVGAGI. This CDR3 has 15 amino acids. The CDR3 DNA is TGTGCCAGCAGTTACTCGAATGTGGGGAAGGGGCCCCAGCATTTT. This gives the protein CASSYSNVGKGPQHF.

The V call is TRBV9, the J call TRBJ1-6, with TRBD1 as a possible D gene (6 bases). Per the germline V gene, CDR1 is SGDLS and CDR2 is YYNGEE. V was pared by 0 bases and J by 9 bases, with 16 bases between. The CDR3 is 16 amino acids. The CDR3 sequence is CASSVEEGGLLSPLHF. DNA for the CDR3: TGTGCCAGCAGCGTAGAGGAGGGGGGTCTCCTTTCACCCCTCCACTTT.

The count of this clone is one. The chain links TRBV9 to TRBJ2-2, with D possibly TRBD1 on 6 matching bases. This CDR3 is 17 amino acids long. Germline V gives CDR1 SGDLS, CDR2 YYNGEE. Between the trimmed V and J ends, which lost 3 bases and 6 bases, there was a span of 21 bases. CDR3 nucleotide sequence: TGTGCCAGCAGCGCCCGAGCCCCAGGGGCGGCCTCCGGGGAGCTGTTTTTT. It is translated as CASSARAPGAASGELFF.

The chain joins TRBV6-1 to TRBJ1-4; no definite D call. Between the trimmed V and J ends, which lost 4 bases and 2 bases, there was a span of 17 bases. The germline V gene has CDR1 MNHNS and CDR2 SASEGT. The CDR3 consists of 17 residues. The CDR3 is CASSGGAGKRTNEKLFF. Here the CDR3 DNA reads TGTGCCAGCAGTGGAGGTGCCGGGAAGCGGACTAATGAAAAACTGTTTTTT.

This clone was observed a single time. V and J are TRBV24-1 and TRBJ2-1, with TRBD1 identical over 7 bases. CDR3 length equals 16 residues. Germline trimming cut 7 bases from V and 0 bases from J; bases unmatched to any gene: 8. Germline V CDR1 and CDR2: KGHDR, SFDVKD. CDR3 protein: CATSDRATSSYNEQFF. In DNA form, the CDR3 reads TGTGCCACCAGCGACAGGGCCACGAGCTCCTACAATGAGCAGTTCTTC.

The CDR3 protein is CASSDQRGLYGYTF. CDR3 sequence (DNA): TGTGCCAGCAGTGATCAGCGGGGTCTCTATGGCTACACCTTC. The gene calls are TRBV2 and TRBJ1-2; D remains unclear. CDR1 and CDR2 (germline): SNHLY, FYNNEI. This CDR3 is built from 14 residues. V was pared by 3 bases and J by 4 bases, with 12 bases between.